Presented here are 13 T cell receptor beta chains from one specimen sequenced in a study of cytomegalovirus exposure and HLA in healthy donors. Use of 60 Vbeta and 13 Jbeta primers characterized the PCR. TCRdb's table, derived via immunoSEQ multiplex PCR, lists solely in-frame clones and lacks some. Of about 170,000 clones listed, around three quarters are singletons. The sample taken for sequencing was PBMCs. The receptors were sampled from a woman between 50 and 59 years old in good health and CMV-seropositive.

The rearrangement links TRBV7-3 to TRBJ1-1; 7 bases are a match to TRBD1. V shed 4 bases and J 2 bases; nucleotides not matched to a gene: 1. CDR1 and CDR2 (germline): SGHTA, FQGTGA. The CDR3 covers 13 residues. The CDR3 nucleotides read TGTGCCAGCAGCTCAGGGGGTAACACTGAAGCTTTCTTT. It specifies CASSSGGNTEAFF.

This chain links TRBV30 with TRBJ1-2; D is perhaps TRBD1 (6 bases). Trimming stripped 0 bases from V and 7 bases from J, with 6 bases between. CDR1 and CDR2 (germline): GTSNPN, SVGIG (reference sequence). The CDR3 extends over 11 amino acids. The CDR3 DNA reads TGTGCCTGGAGTGTACAGGGTGGCTACACCTTC. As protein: CAWSVQGGYTF.

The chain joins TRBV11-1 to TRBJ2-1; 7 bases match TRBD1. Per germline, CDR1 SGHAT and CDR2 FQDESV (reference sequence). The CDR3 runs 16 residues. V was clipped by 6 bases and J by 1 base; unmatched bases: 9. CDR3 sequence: CASSSGGQRSYNEQFF. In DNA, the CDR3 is TGTGCCAGCAGTTCAGGGGGTCAGCGTTCCTACAATGAGCAGTTCTTC.

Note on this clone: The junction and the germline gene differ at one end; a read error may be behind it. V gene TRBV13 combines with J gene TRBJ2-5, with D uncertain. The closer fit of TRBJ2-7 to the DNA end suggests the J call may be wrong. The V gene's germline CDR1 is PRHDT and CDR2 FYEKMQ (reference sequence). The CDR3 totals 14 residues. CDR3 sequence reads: CASSLGYTSHEQYF. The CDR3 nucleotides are TGTGCCAGCAGCTTAGGCTATACCTCCCACGAGCAGTACTTC.

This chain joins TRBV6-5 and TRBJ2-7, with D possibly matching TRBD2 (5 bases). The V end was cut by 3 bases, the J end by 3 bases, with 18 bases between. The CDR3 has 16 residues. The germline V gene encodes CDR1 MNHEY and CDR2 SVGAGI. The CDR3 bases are TGTGCCAGCAGTTATTACCCCACGGCGGGTTACTACGAGCAGTACTTC. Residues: CASSYYPTAGYYEQYF.

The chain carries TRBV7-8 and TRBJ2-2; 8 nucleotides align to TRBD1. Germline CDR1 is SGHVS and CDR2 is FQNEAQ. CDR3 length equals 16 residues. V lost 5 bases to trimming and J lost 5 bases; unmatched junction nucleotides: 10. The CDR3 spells CASSLPTGDVTGELFF. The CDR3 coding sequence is TGTGCCAGCAGCCTTCCGACAGGGGATGTAACCGGGGAGCTGTTTTTT.

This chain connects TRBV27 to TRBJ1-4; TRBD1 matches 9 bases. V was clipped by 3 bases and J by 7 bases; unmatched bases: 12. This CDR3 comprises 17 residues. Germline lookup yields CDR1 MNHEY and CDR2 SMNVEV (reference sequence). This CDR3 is CASSFTGTGLRLEKLFF. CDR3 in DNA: TGTGCCAGCAGTTTTACCGGGACAGGGCTGAGGCTTGAAAAACTGTTTTTT.

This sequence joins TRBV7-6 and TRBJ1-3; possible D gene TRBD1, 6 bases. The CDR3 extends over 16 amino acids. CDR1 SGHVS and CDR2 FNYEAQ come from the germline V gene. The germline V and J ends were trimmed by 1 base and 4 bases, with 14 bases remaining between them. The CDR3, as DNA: TGTGCCAGCAGCTTAGTAGCCAGGGGAGAAGGAAACACCATATATTTT. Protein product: CASSLVARGEGNTIYF. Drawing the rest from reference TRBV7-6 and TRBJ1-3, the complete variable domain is GAGVSQSPRYKVTKRGQDVALRCDPISGHVSLYWYRQALGQGPEFLTYFNYEAQQDKSGLPNDRFSAERPEGSISTLTIQRTEQRDSAMYRCASSLVARGEGNTIYFGEGSWLTVV.

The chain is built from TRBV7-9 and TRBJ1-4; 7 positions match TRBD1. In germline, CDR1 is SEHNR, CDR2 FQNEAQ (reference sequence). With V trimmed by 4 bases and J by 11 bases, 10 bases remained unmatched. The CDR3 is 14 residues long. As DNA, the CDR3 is TGTGCCAGCAGCTCCCCCCGGGACAGTGGGAAACTGTTTTTT. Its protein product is CASSSPRDSGKLFF.

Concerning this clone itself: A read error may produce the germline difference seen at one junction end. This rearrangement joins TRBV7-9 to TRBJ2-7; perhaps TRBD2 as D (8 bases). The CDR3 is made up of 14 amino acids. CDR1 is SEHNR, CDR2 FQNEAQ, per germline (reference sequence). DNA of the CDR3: TGTTCCAGCAGCGGGGGACAGAGGACCTACGAGCAGTACTTC. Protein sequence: CSSSGGQRTYEQYF.

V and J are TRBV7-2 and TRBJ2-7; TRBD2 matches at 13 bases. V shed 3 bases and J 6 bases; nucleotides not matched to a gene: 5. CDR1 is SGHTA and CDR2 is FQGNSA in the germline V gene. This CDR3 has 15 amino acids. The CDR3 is CASSFDGLAGVEQYF. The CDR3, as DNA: TGTGCCAGCAGCTTCGATGGACTAGCGGGAGTCGAGCAGTACTTC.

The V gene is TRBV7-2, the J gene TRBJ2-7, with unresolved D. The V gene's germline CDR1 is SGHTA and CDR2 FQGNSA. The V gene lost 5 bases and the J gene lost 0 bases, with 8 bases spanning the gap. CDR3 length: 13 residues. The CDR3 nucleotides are TGTGCCAGCAGCCCCGACAACTCCTACGAGCAGTACTTC. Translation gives CASSPDNSYEQYF.

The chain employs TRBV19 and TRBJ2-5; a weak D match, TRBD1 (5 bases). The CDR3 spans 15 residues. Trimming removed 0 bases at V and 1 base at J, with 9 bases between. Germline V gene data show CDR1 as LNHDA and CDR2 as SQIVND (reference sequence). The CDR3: CASSIDRVTQETQYF. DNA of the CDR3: TGTGCCAGTAGTATAGACAGGGTAACCCAAGAGACCCAGTACTTC. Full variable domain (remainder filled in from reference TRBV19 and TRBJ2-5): DGGITQSPKYLFRKEGQNVTLSCEQNLNHDAMYWYRQDPGQGLRLIYYSQIVNDFQKGDIAEGYSVSREKKESFPLTVTSAQKNPTAFYLCASSIDRVTQETQYFGPGTRLLVL.